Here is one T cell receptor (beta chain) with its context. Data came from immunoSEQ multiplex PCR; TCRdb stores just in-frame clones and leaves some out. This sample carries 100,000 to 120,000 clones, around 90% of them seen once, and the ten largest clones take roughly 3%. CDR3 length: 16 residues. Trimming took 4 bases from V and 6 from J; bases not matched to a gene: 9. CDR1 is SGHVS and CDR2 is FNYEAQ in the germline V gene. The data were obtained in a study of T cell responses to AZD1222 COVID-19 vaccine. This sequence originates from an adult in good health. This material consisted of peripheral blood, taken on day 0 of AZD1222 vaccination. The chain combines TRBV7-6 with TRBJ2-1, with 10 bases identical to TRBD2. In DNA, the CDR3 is TGTGCCAGCAGCTGGACTAGCGGAAAGATGGGCAATGAGCAGTTCTTC. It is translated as CASSWTSGKMGNEQFF.